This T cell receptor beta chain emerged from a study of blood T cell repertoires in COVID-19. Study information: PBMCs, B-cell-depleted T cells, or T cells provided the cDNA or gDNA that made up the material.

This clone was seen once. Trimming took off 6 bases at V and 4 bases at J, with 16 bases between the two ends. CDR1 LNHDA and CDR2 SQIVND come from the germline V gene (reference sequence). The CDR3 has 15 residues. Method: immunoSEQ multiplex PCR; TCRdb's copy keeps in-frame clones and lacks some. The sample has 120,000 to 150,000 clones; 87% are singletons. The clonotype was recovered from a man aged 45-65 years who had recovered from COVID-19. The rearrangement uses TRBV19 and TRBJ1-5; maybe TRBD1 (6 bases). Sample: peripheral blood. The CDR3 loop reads CASRTSGTQNQPQHF. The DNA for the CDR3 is TGTGCCAGTAGAACTTCCGGGACACAGAATCAGCCCCAGCATTTT.